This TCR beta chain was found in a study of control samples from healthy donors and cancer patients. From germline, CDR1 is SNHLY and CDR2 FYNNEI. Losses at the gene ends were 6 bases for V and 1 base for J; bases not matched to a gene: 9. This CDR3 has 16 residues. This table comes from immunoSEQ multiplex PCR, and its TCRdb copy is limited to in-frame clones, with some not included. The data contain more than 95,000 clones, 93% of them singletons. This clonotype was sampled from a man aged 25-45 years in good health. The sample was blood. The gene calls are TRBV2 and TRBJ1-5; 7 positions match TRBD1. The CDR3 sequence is CASRGQGVISNQPQHF. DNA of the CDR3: TGTGCCAGCAGGGGGCAGGGGGTTATAAGCAATCAGCCCCAGCATTTT.